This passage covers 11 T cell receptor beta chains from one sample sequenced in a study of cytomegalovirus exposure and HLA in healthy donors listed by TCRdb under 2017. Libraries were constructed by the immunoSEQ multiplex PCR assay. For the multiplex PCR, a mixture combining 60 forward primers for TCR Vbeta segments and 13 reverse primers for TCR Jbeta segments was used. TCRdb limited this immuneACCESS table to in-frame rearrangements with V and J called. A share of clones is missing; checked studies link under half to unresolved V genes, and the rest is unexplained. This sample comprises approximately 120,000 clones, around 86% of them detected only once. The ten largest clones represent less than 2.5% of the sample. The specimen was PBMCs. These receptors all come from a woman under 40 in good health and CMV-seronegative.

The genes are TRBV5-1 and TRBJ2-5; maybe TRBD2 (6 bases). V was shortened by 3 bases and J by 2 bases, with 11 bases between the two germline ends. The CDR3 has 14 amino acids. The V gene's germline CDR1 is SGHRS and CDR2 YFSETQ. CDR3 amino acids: CASSSGAVQETQYF. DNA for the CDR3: TGCGCCAGCAGCTCGGGAGCGGTACAAGAGACCCAGTACTTC.

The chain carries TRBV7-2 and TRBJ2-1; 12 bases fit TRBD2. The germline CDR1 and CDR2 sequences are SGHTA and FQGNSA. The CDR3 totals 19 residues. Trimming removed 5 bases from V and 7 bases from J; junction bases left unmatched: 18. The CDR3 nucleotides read TGTGCCAGCAGCCCCCAGATACACGTTCTAGCGGGAGGGGGTAATGAGCAGTTCTTC. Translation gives CASSPQIHVLAGGGNEQFF. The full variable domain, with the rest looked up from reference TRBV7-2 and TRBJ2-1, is GAGVSQSPSNKVTEKGKDVELRCDPISGHTALYWYRQSLGQGLEFLIYFQGNSAPDKSGLPSDRFSAERTGGSVSTLTIQRTQQEDSAVYLCASSPQIHVLAGGGNEQFFGPGTRLTVL.

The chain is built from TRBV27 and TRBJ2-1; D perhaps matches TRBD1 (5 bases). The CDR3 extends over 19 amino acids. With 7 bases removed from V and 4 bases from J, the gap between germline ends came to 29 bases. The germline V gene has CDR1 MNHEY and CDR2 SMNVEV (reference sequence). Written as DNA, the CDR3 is TGTGCCAGCATGGACACGACCTTAGGGTCCCCCCTAGGGTACAATGAGCAGTTCTTC. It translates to CASMDTTLGSPLGYNEQFF.

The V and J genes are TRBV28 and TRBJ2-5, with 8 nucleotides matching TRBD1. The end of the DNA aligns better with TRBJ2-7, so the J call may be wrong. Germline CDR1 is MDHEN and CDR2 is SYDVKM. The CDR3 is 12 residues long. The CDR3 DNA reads TGTGCCAGCAACACAGGGGGATACGAGCAGTACTTC. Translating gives CASNTGGYEQYF.

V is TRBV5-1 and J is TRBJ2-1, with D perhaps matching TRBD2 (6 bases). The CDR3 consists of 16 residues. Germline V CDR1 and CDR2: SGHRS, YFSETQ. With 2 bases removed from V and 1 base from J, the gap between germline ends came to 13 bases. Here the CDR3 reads CASSLGGSLSYNEQFF. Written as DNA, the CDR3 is TGCGCCAGCAGCTTAGGAGGGAGCTTGTCCTACAATGAGCAGTTCTTC.

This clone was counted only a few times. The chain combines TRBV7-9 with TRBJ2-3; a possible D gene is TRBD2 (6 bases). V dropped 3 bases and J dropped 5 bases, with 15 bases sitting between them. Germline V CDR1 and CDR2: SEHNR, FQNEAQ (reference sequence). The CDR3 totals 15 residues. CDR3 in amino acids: CASSFYSGSEDTQYF. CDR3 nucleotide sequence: TGTGCCAGCAGCTTTTATAGCGGTTCAGAAGATACGCAGTATTTT.

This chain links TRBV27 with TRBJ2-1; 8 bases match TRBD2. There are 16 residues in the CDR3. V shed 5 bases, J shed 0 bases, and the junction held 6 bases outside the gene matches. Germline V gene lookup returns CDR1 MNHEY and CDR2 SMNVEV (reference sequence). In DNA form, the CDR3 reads TGTGCCAGCAGTCCCGTAGCGGGAAACTCCTACAATGAGCAGTTCTTC. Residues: CASSPVAGNSYNEQFF.

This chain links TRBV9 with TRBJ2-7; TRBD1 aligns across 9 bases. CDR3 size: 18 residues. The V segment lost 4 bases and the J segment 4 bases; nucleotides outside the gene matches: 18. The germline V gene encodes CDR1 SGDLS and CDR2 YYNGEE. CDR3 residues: CASSPPRVGTGSTYEQYF. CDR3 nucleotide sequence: TGTGCCAGCAGCCCGCCCCGGGTGGGGACAGGGTCCACGTACGAGCAGTACTTC.

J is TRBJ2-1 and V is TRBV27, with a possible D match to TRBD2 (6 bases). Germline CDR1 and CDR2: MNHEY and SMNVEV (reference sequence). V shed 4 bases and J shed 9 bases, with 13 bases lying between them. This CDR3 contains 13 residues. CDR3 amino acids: CASSSMRDGEQFF. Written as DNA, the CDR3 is TGTGCCAGCAGTTCCATGCGGGATGGTGAGCAGTTCTTC.

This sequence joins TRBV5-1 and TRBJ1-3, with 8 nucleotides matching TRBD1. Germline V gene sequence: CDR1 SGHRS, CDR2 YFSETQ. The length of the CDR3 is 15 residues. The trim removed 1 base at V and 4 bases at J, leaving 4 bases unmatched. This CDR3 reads CASSLQGARGNTIYF. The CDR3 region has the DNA TGCGCCAGCAGCTTGCAGGGGGCAAGGGGAAACACCATATATTTT.

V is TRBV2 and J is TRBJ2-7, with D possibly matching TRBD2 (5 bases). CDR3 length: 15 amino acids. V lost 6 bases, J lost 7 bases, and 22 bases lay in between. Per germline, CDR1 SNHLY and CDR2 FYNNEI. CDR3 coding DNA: TGTGCCAGCAGCGTCGGAGACATCTCACCGGGGGAGCAGTACTTC. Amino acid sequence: CASSVGDISPGEQYF. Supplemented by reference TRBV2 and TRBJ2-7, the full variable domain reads EPEVTQTPSHQVTQMGQEVILRCVPISNHLYFYWYRQILGQKVEFLVSFYNNEISEKSEIFDDQFSVERPDGSNFTLKIRSTKLEDSAMYFCASSVGDISPGEQYFGPGTRLTVT.